Sequencing of this T cell receptor beta chain was carried out in a study of Ad26.COV2.S vaccination and SARS-CoV-2 variants. Overall study findings and caveats: Vaccine recipients showed a spike-specific TCR breadth that was higher than in placebo recipients.

This table comes from immunoSEQ multiplex PCR, and its TCRdb copy is limited to in-frame clones, with some not included. The table lists around 100,000 clones, approximately 81% of them singletons. The germline gives CDR1 SGHNT, CDR2 YYREEE (reference sequence). The CDR3 sequence is 14 residues long. Trimming removed 3 bases from V and 5 bases from J; junction bases left unmatched: 7. About this clone: Its antigen is unknown.

The genes are TRBV5-4 and TRBJ2-7; 8 bases line up with TRBD1. This TCR was sampled from a human donor who had recovered from COVID-19. The sequences come from peripheral blood, collected after recovery from COVID-19. CDR3 sequence reads: CASSSGQADNEQYF. CDR3 DNA sequence: TGTGCCAGCAGCTCGGGACAGGCCGACAACGAGCAGTACTTC.